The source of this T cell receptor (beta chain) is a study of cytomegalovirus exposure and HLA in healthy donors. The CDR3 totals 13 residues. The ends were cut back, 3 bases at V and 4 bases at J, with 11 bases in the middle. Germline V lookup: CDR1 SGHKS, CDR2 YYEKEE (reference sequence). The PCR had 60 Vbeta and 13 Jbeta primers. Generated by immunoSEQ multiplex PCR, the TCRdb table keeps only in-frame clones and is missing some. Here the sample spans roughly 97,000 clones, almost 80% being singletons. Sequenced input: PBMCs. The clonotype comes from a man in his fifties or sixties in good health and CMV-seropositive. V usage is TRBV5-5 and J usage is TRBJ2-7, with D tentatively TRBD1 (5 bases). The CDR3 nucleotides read TGTGCCAGCAGCTCCCAGGGAATTTACGAGCAGTACTTC. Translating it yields CASSSQGIYEQYF.